This T cell receptor (beta chain) was retrieved from a study of cytomegalovirus exposure and HLA in healthy donors. Turning to the study itself: The roughly 110 validation repertoires were reported in a later analysis to have been generated on the same platform as the roughly 700 first-cohort repertoires.

Here immunoSEQ multiplex PCR was the method, and the copy in TCRdb shows in-frame clones only, minus some. The sample includes a few hundred thousand clones, around 80% seen only once; the top ten take over 11%. The CDR3 has 17 residues. The germline gives CDR1 SGHNT, CDR2 YYREEE (reference sequence). Trimming removed 4 bases at V and 5 bases at J, with 22 bases between. This TCR was recovered from a woman in her 30s in good health and CMV-seropositive. Sequenced: PBMCs. The rearrangement joins TRBV5-4 to TRBJ2-1; D remains ambiguous. This CDR3 reads CASSPSQTLTTNNEQFF. The CDR3 DNA is TGTGCCAGCAGCCCAAGTCAGACTTTGACAACAAACAATGAGCAGTTCTTC.